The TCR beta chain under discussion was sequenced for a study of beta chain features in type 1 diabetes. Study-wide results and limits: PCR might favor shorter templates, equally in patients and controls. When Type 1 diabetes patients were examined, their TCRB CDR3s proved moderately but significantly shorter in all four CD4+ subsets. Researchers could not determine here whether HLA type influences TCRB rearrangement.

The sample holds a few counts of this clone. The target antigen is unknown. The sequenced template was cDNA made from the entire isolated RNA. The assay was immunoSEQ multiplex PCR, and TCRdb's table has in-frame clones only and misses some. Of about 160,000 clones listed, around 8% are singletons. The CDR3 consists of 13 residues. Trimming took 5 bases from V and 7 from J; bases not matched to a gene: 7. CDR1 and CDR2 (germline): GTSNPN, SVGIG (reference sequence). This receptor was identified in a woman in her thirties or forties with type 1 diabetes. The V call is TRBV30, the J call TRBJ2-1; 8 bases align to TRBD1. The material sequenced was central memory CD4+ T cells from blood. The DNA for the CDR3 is TGTGCCTGGGCCCGGACAGGGTATAATGAGCAGTTCTTC. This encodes CAWARTGYNEQFF. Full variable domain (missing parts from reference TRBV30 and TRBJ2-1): SQTIHQWPATLVQPVGSPLSLECTVEGTSNPNLYWYRQAAGRGLQLLFYSVGIGQISSEVPQNLSASRPQDRQFILSSKKLLLSDSGFYLCAWARTGYNEQFFGPGTRLTVL.